A single sample gave rise to the 12 T cell receptor beta chains below, sequenced in a study of identical twins. TCRdb re-derived calls from the 5' RACE reads in MiXCR, one entry per CDR3 protein. The sample lists roughly 1,500,000 distinct CDR3 sequences, roughly a third seen once, with under 0.35% in the top ten. The sequencing input was cord blood. These receptors all stem from a newborn girl in good health.

This clonotype was recorded once. A read error may be the cause here, since a much bigger clone is one base away. This rearrangement joins TRBV5-1 to TRBJ2-7; D uncertain. Germline CDR1 and CDR2: SGHRS and YFSETQ. The CDR3 is 13 amino acids. The ends were cut back, 4 bases at V and 4 bases at J, with 12 bases in the middle. The CDR3 region is CASSPILGYEQYF. The DNA for the CDR3 is TGCGCCAGCAGCCCGATACTCGGATACGAGCAGTACTTC.

This clonotype has a handful of counts. This chain uses TRBV28 with TRBJ1-5; D gene uncertain. The germline CDR1 and CDR2 sequences are MDHEN and SYDVKM. This CDR3 region has 17 residues. The ends were cut back, 1 base at V and 3 bases at J, with 16 bases in the middle. DNA for the CDR3: TGTGCCAGCAGTTTATTCGGGAGGGCAACCCCCAATCAGCCCCAGCATTTT. It encodes CASSLFGRATPNQPQHF.

The chain carries TRBV20-1 and TRBJ2-1; no clear D gene. Germline CDR1 is DFQATT and CDR2 is SNEGSKA (reference sequence). This CDR3 spans 11 amino acids. The ends were cut back, 2 bases at V and 8 bases at J, with 7 bases in the middle. This CDR3 reads CSARSVDEQFF. The CDR3 nucleotides are TGCAGTGCTAGATCTGTGGATGAGCAGTTCTTC.

The rearrangement links TRBV3-1 to TRBJ1-1, with 7 bases aligning to TRBD1. CDR3 length equals 14 residues. Trimming cost V 3 bases and J 0 bases; bases outside gene matches: 1. From germline, CDR1 is LGHDT and CDR2 YNNKEL (reference sequence). The CDR3 loop is CASSHRGMNTEAFF. The CDR3 DNA reads as TGTGCCAGCAGCCACAGGGGGATGAACACTGAAGCTTTCTTT.

The V call is TRBV10-3, the J call TRBJ2-7; TRBD2 matches at 9 bases. Per the germline V gene, CDR1 is ENHRY and CDR2 is SYGVKD. The CDR3 contains 17 residues. The ends lost 1 base at V and 2 bases at J; junction bases unmatched: 9. CDR3 sequence: CAISELTLAGLTYEQYF. The DNA for the CDR3 is TGTGCCATCAGTGAGTTAACCCTAGCGGGGCTAACCTACGAGCAGTACTTC.

A word on this clonotype: A much larger clone differs from this one at a single base, so this may be a read error. This chain connects TRBV5-1 to TRBJ2-1; D is undetermined. The CDR3 has 12 residues. Germline V lookup: CDR1 SGHRS, CDR2 YFSETQ. V was clipped by 1 base and J by 8 bases, with 7 bases between them. The CDR3 loop is CASSLYGHEQFF. For the CDR3, the DNA is TGCGCCAGCAGCTTGTACGGCCATGAGCAGTTCTTC.

This clonotype was counted only a few times. The chain carries TRBV2 and TRBJ2-3; D is possibly TRBD2 (5 bases). Trimming shortened V by 7 bases and J by 0 bases, and 11 bases separated the two germline ends. CDR3 length: 14 residues. CDR1 is SNHLY and CDR2 is FYNNEI in the germline V gene. The DNA of the CDR3 is TGTGCCAGCATAGGAGGAGAGAGCACAGATACGCAGTATTTT. Its translation: CASIGGESTDTQYF.

This clonotype was recorded at least ten times. The chain recombines TRBV9 with TRBJ2-5; D possibly uses TRBD1 or TRBD2 (6 bases each). The CDR3 length is 14 residues. V was cut by 2 bases and J by 11 bases, with 19 bases left in between. Germline V gives CDR1 SGDLS, CDR2 YYNGEE. The CDR3 DNA follows: TGTGCCAGCAGCGTTGGGACGCATAGGGGGGAGCAGTACTTC. This codes for CASSVGTHRGEQYF.

In this sample, this clonotype turned up a few times. V is TRBV20-1 and J is TRBJ1-2; tentative D call: TRBD1 (6 bases). The CDR3 spans 11 residues. Trimming took 7 bases from V and 7 from J, leaving 13 bases between them. CDR1 is DFQATT, CDR2 SNEGSKA, per germline (reference sequence). The CDR3 reads CSVRGGVGYTF. The CDR3 nucleotides are TGCAGTGTAAGGGGGGGCGTTGGCTACACCTTC.

The rearrangement joins TRBV7-8 to TRBJ2-7; weak D call: TRBD2 (6 bases). This CDR3 contains 14 residues. Germline V gene sequence: CDR1 SGHVS, CDR2 FQNEAQ. The germline V and J ends were trimmed by 6 bases and 0 bases, with 12 bases remaining between them. In DNA form, the CDR3 reads TGTGCCAGCAGTTCCGGGAGTAACTCCTACGAGCAGTACTTC. This gives the protein CASSSGSNSYEQYF.

This clonotype has a count of ten or more. The gene calls are TRBV5-1 and TRBJ2-7; tentative D call: TRBD2 (5 bases). Germline V CDR1 and CDR2: SGHRS, YFSETQ. This CDR3 is built from 15 residues. V lost 0 bases and J 0 bases, leaving 10 bases between the germline ends. CDR3 in amino acids: CASSLDRLTSYEQYF. CDR3 DNA sequence: TGCGCCAGCAGCTTGGATCGACTAACCTCCTACGAGCAGTACTTC.

J is TRBJ1-5 and V is TRBV20-1; no definite D call. V dropped 3 bases and J dropped 5 bases, with 14 bases sitting between them. Germline-derived CDR1 and CDR2 are DFQATT and SNEGSKA (reference sequence). The CDR3 consists of 14 residues. Here the CDR3 reads CSASRPSLDQPQHF. The CDR3 nucleotides read TGCAGTGCTAGCCGCCCCTCCCTAGATCAGCCCCAGCATTTT.